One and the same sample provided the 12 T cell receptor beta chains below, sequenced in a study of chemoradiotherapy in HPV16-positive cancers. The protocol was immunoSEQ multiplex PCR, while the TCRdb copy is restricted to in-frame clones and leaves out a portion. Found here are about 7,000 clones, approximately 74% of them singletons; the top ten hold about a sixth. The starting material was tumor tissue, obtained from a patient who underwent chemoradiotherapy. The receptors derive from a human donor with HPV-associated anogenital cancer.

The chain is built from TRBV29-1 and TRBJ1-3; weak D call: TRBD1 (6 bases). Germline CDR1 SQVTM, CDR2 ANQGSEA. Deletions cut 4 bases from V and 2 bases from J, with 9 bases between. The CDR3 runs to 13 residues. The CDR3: CSVGTDTGNTIYF. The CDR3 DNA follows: TGCAGCGTTGGGACAGACACTGGAAACACCATATATTTT.

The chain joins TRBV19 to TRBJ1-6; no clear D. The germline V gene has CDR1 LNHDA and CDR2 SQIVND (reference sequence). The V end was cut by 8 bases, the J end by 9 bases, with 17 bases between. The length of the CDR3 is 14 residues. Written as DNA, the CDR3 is TGTGCCAGTGCCTCGGATGGGTTTACTTCACCCCTCCACTTT. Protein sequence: CASASDGFTSPLHF.

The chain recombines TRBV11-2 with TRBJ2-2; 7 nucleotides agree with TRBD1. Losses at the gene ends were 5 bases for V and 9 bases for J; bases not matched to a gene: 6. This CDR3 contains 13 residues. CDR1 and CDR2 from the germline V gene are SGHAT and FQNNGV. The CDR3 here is CASSPQGVRELFF. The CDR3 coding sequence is TGTGCCAGCAGCCCCCAGGGGGTCCGGGAGCTGTTTTTT. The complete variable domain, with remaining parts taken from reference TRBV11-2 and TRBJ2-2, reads EAGVAQSPRYKIIEKRQSVAFWCNPISGHATLYWYQQILGQGPKLLIQFQNNGVVDDSQLPKDRFSAERLKGVDSTLKIQPAKLEDSAVYLCASSPQGVRELFFGEGSRLTVL.

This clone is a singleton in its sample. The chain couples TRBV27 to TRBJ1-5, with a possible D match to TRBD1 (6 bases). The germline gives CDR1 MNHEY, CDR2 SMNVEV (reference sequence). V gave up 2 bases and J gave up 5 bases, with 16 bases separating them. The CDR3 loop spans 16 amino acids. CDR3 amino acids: CASSLRRPGAYQPQHF. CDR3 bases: TGTGCCAGCAGTTTAAGGAGACCAGGGGCTTATCAGCCCCAGCATTTT.

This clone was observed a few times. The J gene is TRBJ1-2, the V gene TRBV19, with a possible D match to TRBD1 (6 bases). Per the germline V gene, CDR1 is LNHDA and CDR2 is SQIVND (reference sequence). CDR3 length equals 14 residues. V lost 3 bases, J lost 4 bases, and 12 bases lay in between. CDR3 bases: TGTGCCAGTAGTATTAGAGTGGGGGCCTATGGCTACACCTTC. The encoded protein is CASSIRVGAYGYTF.

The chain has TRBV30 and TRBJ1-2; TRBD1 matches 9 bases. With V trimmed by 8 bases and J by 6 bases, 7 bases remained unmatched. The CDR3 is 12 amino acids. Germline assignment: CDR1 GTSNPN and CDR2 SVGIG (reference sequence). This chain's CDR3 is CARKRTGDGYTF. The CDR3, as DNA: TGTGCCCGAAAAAGGACAGGGGATGGCTACACCTTC.

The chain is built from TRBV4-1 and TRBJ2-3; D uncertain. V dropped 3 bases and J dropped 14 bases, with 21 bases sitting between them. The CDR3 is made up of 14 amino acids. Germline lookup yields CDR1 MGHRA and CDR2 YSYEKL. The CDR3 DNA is TGCGCCAGCAGCCAGGCGCGATCTGGTGAAATTGGGTATTTT. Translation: CASSQARSGEIGYF.

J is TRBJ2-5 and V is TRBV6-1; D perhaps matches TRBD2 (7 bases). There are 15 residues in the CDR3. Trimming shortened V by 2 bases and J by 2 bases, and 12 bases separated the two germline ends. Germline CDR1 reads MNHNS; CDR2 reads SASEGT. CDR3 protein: CASSEWGGGQETQYF. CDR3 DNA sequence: TGTGCCAGCAGTGAATGGGGAGGGGGACAAGAGACCCAGTACTTC.

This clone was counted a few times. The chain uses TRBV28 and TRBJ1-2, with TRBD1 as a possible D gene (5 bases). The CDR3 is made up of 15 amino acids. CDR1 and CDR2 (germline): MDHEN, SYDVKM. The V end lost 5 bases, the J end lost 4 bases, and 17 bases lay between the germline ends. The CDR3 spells CASSKSGVSSYGYTF. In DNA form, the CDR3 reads TGTGCCAGCAGTAAGTCGGGGGTTAGTAGCTATGGCTACACCTTC.

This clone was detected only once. The CDR3 protein is CASSVQGGPHEQYF. The CDR3 bases are TGCGCCAGCAGCGTCCAGGGGGGGCCCCACGAGCAGTACTTC. This chain links TRBV5-1 with TRBJ2-7, with D perhaps assigned TRBD1 or TRBD2 (7 bases each). This CDR3 is 14 amino acids long. Germline loops: CDR1 SGHRS, CDR2 YFSETQ. The ends were cut back, 4 bases at V and 5 bases at J, with 16 bases in the middle.

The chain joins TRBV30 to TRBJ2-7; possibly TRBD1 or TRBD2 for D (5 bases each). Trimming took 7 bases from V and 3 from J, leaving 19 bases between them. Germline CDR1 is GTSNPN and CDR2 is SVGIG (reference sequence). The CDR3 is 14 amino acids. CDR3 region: CAFWNRGPLYEQYF. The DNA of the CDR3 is TGTGCCTTCTGGAACCGGGGACCCCTCTACGAGCAGTACTTC.

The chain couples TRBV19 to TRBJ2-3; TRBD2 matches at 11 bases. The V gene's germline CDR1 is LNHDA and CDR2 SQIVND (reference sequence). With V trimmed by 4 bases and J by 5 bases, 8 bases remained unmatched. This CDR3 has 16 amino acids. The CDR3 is CASSTQLAGAGDTQYF. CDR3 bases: TGTGCCAGTAGTACCCAACTAGCGGGGGCAGGAGATACGCAGTATTTT.